This T cell receptor beta chain was profiled in a study of cytomegalovirus exposure and HLA in healthy donors (TCRdb year 2017). Describing the broader study: An earlier analysis of approximately 590 of the donors reported approximately 300 Gb of sequence data and 100 million to 140 million unique TCR beta sequences from 150 million to 200 million T cells. A later genetic analysis took genome-wide SNP genotypes for about 55% of the 666 donors and used that subset as a discovery cohort. Alongside the repertoire data, information on donor age, sex, ethnicity and CMV serostatus was compiled. Using immunosequencing, the study profiled T cell repertoires from about 650 subjects and related those repertoires to cytomegalovirus serostatus. The study was designed to test whether signatures of past pathogen exposure could be identified by cataloging public T cell receptors. Rather than drawing on any new phenotypic data, the later analysis identified candidate immune exposures from TCR beta sequences and the way those sequences occurred across donors. An earlier analysis of several hundred of the donors applied high-throughput TCR beta sequencing to assess whether each TCR beta V gene segment acted as functional or pseudogenic. Typing coverage varied by locus: about 629-640 donors for A, B, C, DRB1 and DQB1; roughly 510 for DQA1; over 600 for DPA1; approximately 470 for DPB1. In addition to the first cohort of roughly 670 subjects, a separate validation cohort of approximately 130 different subjects was used. Class I and class II HLA loci were covered by the typing at four-digit resolution. An early release covering roughly 640 HLA-typed donors comprised 250 to 350 gigabases of sequencing data and roughly 86 million unique TCR sequences. A later analysis re-examined previously published TCR beta repertoires from around 670 donors and added high-resolution HLA genotyping to investigate patterns of TCR occurrence. The study combined high-throughput TCR immunosequencing, statistical association of individual TCRs with disease status, and machine learning to predict cytomegalovirus infection status. Among 398 genotyped donors of the cohort, an average of about 240,000 unique TCR beta nucleotide sequences were sequenced per donor, roughly a sixth of them non-productive. Four or five DR-DQ haplotypes were handled as single units for association and clustering because linkage in the cohort was strong. Every repertoire in the discovery cohort had been generated on one and the same sequencing platform. Of the 350 to 450 genotyped donors, approximately 80% fell in the genetic ancestry cluster associated with self-reported Caucasian donors. On the study overall, not on this receptor specifically: Linkage disequilibrium might explain the correlated functional status among segregating V segments, but an unknown experimental factor could not be ruled out. Presence/absence analyses assumed roughly uniform sequencing depth across donors, an assumption that may not hold. In vitro tests confirmed that a few of the cytomegalovirus-associated TCR beta chains recognize cytomegalovirus antigens. A further reported finding was that TCR beta sequences accurately predicted the HLA-A and HLA-B alleles for most subjects in the first cohort. An earlier analysis of approximately 570 of the donors showed that most TCR beta V segments appeared in productive rearrangements either about 87% or about 30% of the time, which broadly matched IMGT annotations. A group of highly shared sequence variants was considered likely to be a technical artifact of the sequencing pipeline. In a later genetic analysis, fewer N-insertions in productive TCRs were reported among donors in an Asian-associated ancestry cluster than the roughly 700-donor mean. A later genetic analysis associated a missense DCLRE1C variant with V-gene and J-gene trimming of TCR beta chains, and an independent cohort replicated the association. The study gave a list of 150 to 200 TCR beta chains associated with cytomegalovirus. Over 15 rarely observed V segments, including chromosome 9 orphons, were excluded from the earlier analysis of 550 to 700 of the donors because counts were too low. In a later analysis, most CMV-associated TCR beta chains were found to appear HLA-restricted, with HLA associations seemingly driven largely by CMV exposure. The only immune exposure information available for the cohort was CMV serostatus. HLA typing was unavailable for some donors at each locus, so association tests used only the typed subset. According to the authors, the approach could potentially be generalized to other disease states and immunological phenotypes. This cohort had only TCR beta chains sequenced, and the lack of alpha or paired-chain data limited which features could be detected. Most TCR sequences were seen in very few donors, while some public TCRs were found in many individuals. In a later analysis, HLA-associated TCR beta chains were found to be more clonally expanded and to have lower generation probabilities than equally common non-associated chains. Several of the top co-occurrence clusters appeared to be linked to parvovirus B19, influenza, CMV and Epstein-Barr virus, according to a later analysis. Specific HLA alleles were associated with 15,000 to 20,000 TCR beta sequences at a false discovery rate of 0.05 in a later analysis. The classifier was reported to diagnose cytomegalovirus status with high specificity and sensitivity in both the original and validation cohorts. When HLA alleles, especially DR and DQ, strongly co-occurred, TCR associations were difficult to assign to individual alleles. In a later analysis, the rate of TCR association differed among HLA loci, with DRB1 alleles having the most associated TCRs and HLA-C alleles having the fewest.

For this clone: Its recognized antigen is unknown. Base qualities were left out, and no much larger clone turns up one base away.

In total, fewer than 750 healthy bone marrow donors made up the cohort. All cohort members were sampled while nominally healthy, although unrecorded immune exposures were likely present. The donor was CMV seropositive and belonged to the group of a few hundred seropositive cohort members. A peripheral blood sample was collected from each donor, and TCR beta sequencing was performed on peripheral blood mononuclear cells. The Qiagen DNeasy Blood Extraction Kit was used to extract genomic DNA from the blood cell samples. The method behind the library was the immunoSEQ multiplex PCR assay. For the multiplex PCR, a mixture combining 60 forward primers for TCR Vbeta segments and 13 reverse primers for TCR Jbeta segments was used. The CDR3 region of rearranged TCR beta genes was amplified from genomic DNA with a multiplex PCR assay. On the Illumina HiSeq System, the amplified TCR beta libraries were sequenced as 87-base-pair reads. As for the original processing: A later analysis tallied tens of millions of unique TCR beta chains across the 640 or so repertoires, and approximately 12 million of those chains were shared by two or more donors. Raw reads were error-corrected and collapsed into unique sequences by a nearest-neighbor algorithm in which closely related sequences were merged to remove PCR and sequencing errors. CDR3 sequences were aligned to IMGT reference sequences to assign V, D and J gene segments. For a sequence to be retained, at least a six-nucleotide match to both a V gene segment and a J gene segment was required. Rearrangements were called productive when the CDR3 lacked stop codons and stayed in frame with V and J; all others were non-productive. CDR3 was defined according to IMGT convention as the region running from the second conserved V-encoded cysteine to the conserved J-encoded phenylalanine. Sequences without an unambiguous match to a single V gene segment were excluded from the earlier analysis of about 630 of the donors. In an earlier analysis of roughly 500 of the donors, V segments were called functional above 56.7% productive rearrangements and were called segregating when the between-donor standard deviation exceeded 5%. A statistical classification framework was developed to diagnose cytomegalovirus status using the catalog of TCR beta chain sequences. In a later analysis, V and J genes were assigned by comparing TCR nucleotide sequences against IMGT/GENE-DB human TR gene sequences. A later analysis assigned CDR3 sequences and most-parsimonious VDJ recombination scenarios with the TCRdist pipeline. A later analysis defined each TCR beta chain by its CDR3 amino acid sequence plus V-gene family, and excluded reads lacking a unique V-gene family. In a later analysis, 550 to 650 highly shared, low-generation-probability nucleotide sequences were removed to address suspected cross-contamination and a sequencing artifact. In a later analysis, a clonal expansion index for each public chain was calculated from normalized within-repertoire ranks of inferred template counts. In a later analysis, generation probabilities were computed with a VDJ recombination model fitted to out-of-frame rearrangements, and the resulting probabilities were checked against IGoR. Hypergeometric tests were used in a later analysis to score TCR-TCR, TCR-HLA and TCR-CMV co-occurrence, with a repertoire-size bias correction applied to the TCR pairs. To estimate false discovery rates, a later analysis permuted the HLA or CMV assignments 20 times. In a later analysis, co-occurring TCRs were grouped using DBSCAN, and TCRdist sequence similarity was added for clustering within HLA-allele-positive subsets. Repertoires with fewer than 30,000 or more than 120,000 public chains were left out of co-occurrence clustering, as were a handful of repertoires with anomalous nucleotide sharing. The table comes from immuneACCESS by way of TCRdb, which keeps in-frame sequences with V and J called. Part of the clones is missing from these tables; in studies checked, under half for an unresolved V gene and the rest for unknown reasons. For V, J and clone size, that table is used; D and trimming come from the DNA. The sample table records fewer than 90,000 clones; around 76% of these occur just once. Roughly a tenth of the sample is held by the ten biggest clonotypes.

The sequence came from a man aged 25 to 40 in good health and CMV-seropositive. Sequenced input: PBMCs.

CDR3 reads: CASSSGQGLYNEQFF. The sequenced DNA: TGTGCCAGCAGCTCGGGACAGGGTCTCTACAATGAGCAGTTCTTC. The rearrangement joined TRBV5-4 to TRBJ2-1; TRBD1 matches 9 bases in the middle. V has 3 bases trimmed and J has 3 bases trimmed; junction bases matching no gene number 4. CDR1 and CDR2, looked up from the germline V gene (reference sequence), are SGHNT and YYREEE. CDR3 length: 15 amino acids, cysteine to phenylalanine. CDR3 DNA only is kept here, 45 bases in frame from base 1.